This TCR beta chain was identified during a study of T cell changes during pregnancy in multiple sclerosis. The data were produced by immunoSEQ multiplex PCR, yet TCRdb's version contains in-frame clones alone and is incomplete. The table shows around 100,000 clones, with around 93% occurring only once. Trimming at V came to 3 bases and at J to 5 bases, leaving 11 bases not matched to a gene. Germline V CDR1 and CDR2: SGDLS, YYNGEE. This CDR3 region has 16 residues. The TCR sequence derives from a female donor with multiple sclerosis, enrolled in a pregnancy study. This sequence joins TRBV9 and TRBJ2-5, with 9 bases identical to TRBD2. The sequencing used peripheral blood, collected after pregnancy. DNA for the CDR3: TGTGCCAGCAGCGGAGGGGGGGCTAGCGGGACGGAGACCCAGTACTTC. It translates to CASSGGGASGTETQYF.